The 28 T cell receptor beta chains given below trace back to one sample, sequenced in a study of T cell responses to AZD1222 COVID-19 vaccine. Using immunoSEQ multiplex PCR, the repertoire was profiled, and TCRdb retains in-frame clones only, with some absent. The sample contains some 150,000 clones, approximately 93% of which appear only once. Sample: peripheral blood, taken on day 0 of MenACWY control vaccination. The source of these receptors is an adult in good health.

This rearrangement joins TRBV7-9 to TRBJ1-2; D perhaps matches TRBD1 (5 bases). From germline, CDR1 is SEHNR and CDR2 FQNEAQ (reference sequence). Between the trimmed V and J ends, which lost 2 bases and 6 bases, there was a span of 13 bases. The CDR3 extends over 14 amino acids. CDR3 bases: TGTGCCAGCAGCTTACCCCCCAGGGACCATGGCTACACCTTC. Protein product: CASSLPPRDHGYTF. Based on the CDR3 plus reference TRBV7-9 and TRBJ1-2, the full variable domain is DTGVSQNPRHKITKRGQNVTFRCDPISEHNRLYWYRQTLGQGPEFLTYFQNEAQLEKSRLLSDRFSAERPKGSFSTLEIQRTEQGDSAMYLCASSLPPRDHGYTFGSGTRLTVV.

This chain links TRBV12-3 or TRBV12-4 with TRBJ2-1; no definite D call. This CDR3 comprises 12 residues. Trimming pared 5 bases from V and 6 bases from J, leaving 8 bases between. The CDR3: CASSQTSNEQFF. CDR3 sequence (DNA): TGTGCCAGCAGTCAGACCTCCAATGAGCAGTTCTTC.

This chain connects TRBV19 to TRBJ1-4; no definite D call. The CDR3 spans 15 residues. Germline CDR1 is LNHDA and CDR2 is SQIVND (reference sequence). V lost 6 bases to trimming and J lost 7 bases, with 18 bases between them. The chain's CDR3 is CASRLGPGPREKLFF. In DNA, the CDR3 is TGTGCCAGTAGGCTTGGACCCGGACCCCGTGAAAAACTGTTTTTT.

The chain uses TRBV12-3 or TRBV12-4 and TRBJ1-1; D is ambiguous. This CDR3 spans 12 amino acids. V was pared by 5 bases and J by 7 bases, with 11 bases between. The CDR3 reads CASSRTDREAFF. DNA for the CDR3: TGTGCCAGCAGTCGGACGGACCGTGAAGCTTTCTTT.

V usage is TRBV10-3 and J usage is TRBJ1-5; 7 bases agree with TRBD1. Germline V CDR1 and CDR2: ENHRY, SYGVKD. The trim removed 3 bases at V and 1 base at J, leaving 6 bases unmatched. The CDR3 is 16 residues long. Here the CDR3 reads CAISERDRVSNQPQHF. The CDR3 nucleotides are TGTGCCATCAGTGAACGTGACAGGGTGAGCAATCAGCCCCAGCATTTT.

The chain combines TRBV5-4 with TRBJ2-5; 8 bases map to TRBD1. The ends lost 3 bases at V and 3 bases at J; junction bases unmatched: 1. CDR1 and CDR2 from the germline V gene are SGHNT and YYREEE (reference sequence). CDR3 length: 13 amino acids. CDR3 loop: CASSSDREETQYF. In DNA form, the CDR3 reads TGTGCCAGCAGCTCGGACAGGGAAGAGACCCAGTACTTC.

J is TRBJ1-1 and V is TRBV2, with 7 bases aligning to TRBD1. V was pared by 10 bases and J by 0 bases, with 5 bases of the junction left unmatched. The germline gives CDR1 SNHLY, CDR2 FYNNEI. CDR3 size: 13 residues. The CDR3 bases are TGTGCCAACCCGCAGGGGGTGAACACTGAAGCTTTCTTT. It encodes CANPQGVNTEAFF.

This clone appeared a few times. The chain joins TRBV7-9 to TRBJ1-6; no definite D call. V lost 8 bases and J 0 bases, leaving 11 bases between the germline ends. Germline loops: CDR1 SEHNR, CDR2 FQNEAQ (reference sequence). The CDR3 is made up of 15 amino acids. CDR3 sequence (DNA): TGTGCCAGCCAGGACGGGAGCTCCTATAATTCACCCCTCCACTTT. It encodes CASQDGSSYNSPLHF.

V and J are TRBV27 and TRBJ1-2; D gene ambiguous. This CDR3 comprises 13 residues. Germline CDR1 and CDR2: MNHEY and SMNVEV (reference sequence). Trimming shortened V by 6 bases and J by 1 base, and 9 bases separated the two germline ends. The chain's CDR3 is CASRNTRNYGYTF. In DNA, the CDR3 is TGTGCCAGCAGAAACACTCGTAACTATGGCTACACCTTC.

This chain uses TRBV28 with TRBJ2-1; 9 bases align to TRBD2. Germline CDR1 is MDHEN and CDR2 is SYDVKM. This CDR3 comprises 14 residues. The V and J ends lost 3 bases and 5 bases, in that order; junction bases with no gene match: 2. CDR3 DNA: TGTGCCAGCAGTTTGTCTAGCGGGAACAATGAGCAGTTCTTC. Protein sequence: CASSLSSGNNEQFF.

The rearrangement uses TRBV12-5 and TRBJ2-2; 7 positions agree with TRBD1. Germline loops: CDR1 LGHNT, CDR2 FRNRAP. The CDR3 sequence is 15 residues long. J was trimmed by 4 bases and V by 4 bases; bases with no gene match: 6. CDR3 region: CASGYEGAITGELFF. Written as DNA, the CDR3 is TGTGCTAGTGGTTACGAGGGGGCGATCACCGGGGAGCTGTTTTTT.

With respect to this clone: The junction departs from germline at one end; a sequencing error may be responsible. The chain links TRBV20-1 to TRBJ1-1; no clear D gene. The length of the CDR3 is 11 residues. Germline V gene sequence: CDR1 DFQATT, CDR2 SNEGSKA (reference sequence). The CDR3 region is CSVRRNTEAFF. Written as DNA, the CDR3 is TGCAGTGTTAGACGAAACACTGAAGCTTTCTTT.

The rearrangement uses TRBV11-2 and TRBJ1-4, with 9 bases identical to TRBD1. Germline V lookup: CDR1 SGHAT, CDR2 FQNNGV. The CDR3 spans 15 residues. V trimming: 4 bases; J trimming: 8 bases; junction bases outside the gene matches: 8. DNA for the CDR3: TGTGCCAGCAGCTCCCCGGGACAGGGTGACGAAAAACTGTTTTTT. Protein: CASSSPGQGDEKLFF.

V and J are TRBV28 and TRBJ1-3; TRBD1 might be the D (6 bases). Germline V gene sequence: CDR1 MDHEN, CDR2 SYDVKM. V lost 5 bases, J lost 0 bases, and 20 bases lay in between. The length of the CDR3 is 18 residues. CDR3 sequence reads: CASSPPLGASDSGNTIYF. CDR3 DNA: TGTGCCAGCAGTCCACCCCTGGGGGCCAGCGACTCTGGAAACACCATATATTTT. Supplemented by reference TRBV28 and TRBJ1-3, the full variable domain reads DVKVTQSSRYLVKRTGEKVFLECVQDMDHENMFWYRQDPGLGLRLIYFSYDVKMKEKGDIPEGYSVSREKKERFSLILESASTNQTSMYLCASSPPLGASDSGNTIYFGEGSWLTVV.

This clone was found a few times. CDR3 protein: CAITRTGGTEAFF. CDR3 nucleotide sequence: TGTGCCATCACCAGGACAGGGGGCACTGAAGCTTTCTTT. The rearrangement joins TRBV10-3 to TRBJ1-1; TRBD1 aligns across 10 bases. CDR3 length: 13 residues. Germline loops: CDR1 ENHRY, CDR2 SYGVKD. The ends lost 7 bases at V and 4 bases at J; junction bases unmatched: 3.

The V gene is TRBV14, the J gene TRBJ1-2; no firm D call. Trimming pared 4 bases from V and 3 bases from J, leaving 18 bases between. Germline V CDR1 and CDR2: SGHDN, FVKESK. The CDR3 sequence is 16 residues long. CDR3 sequence (DNA): TGTGCCAGCAGCCCCGTCGGGCGGGTGGTTGACTATGGCTACACCTTC. Its translation is CASSPVGRVVDYGYTF.

The V call is TRBV12-5, the J call TRBJ2-3; 15 nucleotides agree with TRBD2. V shed 6 bases, J shed 2 bases, and the junction held 6 bases outside the gene matches. The germline CDR1 and CDR2 sequences are LGHNT and FRNRAP. The CDR3 runs 17 residues. In nucleotides, the CDR3 is TGTGCTAGTGGCCCCGGGACTAGCGGGGGGTTCACAGATACGCAGTATTTT. Translated, it gives CASGPGTSGGFTDTQYF.

The chain has TRBV5-1 and TRBJ1-2; D not resolved. CDR3 length: 16 residues. Germline-derived CDR1 and CDR2 are SGHRS and YFSETQ. The ends were cut back, 0 bases at V and 4 bases at J, with 16 bases in the middle. The CDR3 region is CASSLEAGVAVYGYTF. CDR3 DNA: TGCGCCAGCAGCTTGGAAGCTGGGGTTGCGGTCTATGGCTACACCTTC. The full variable domain, completed using reference TRBV5-1 and TRBJ1-2, is KAGVTQTPRYLIKTRGQQVTLSCSPISGHRSVSWYQQTPGQGLQFLFEYFSETQRNKGNFPGRFSGRQFSNSRSEMNVSTLELGDSALYLCASSLEAGVAVYGYTFGSGTRLTVV.

The chain has TRBV6-5 and TRBJ2-5; the D gene is possibly TRBD2 (6 bases). With 6 bases removed from V and 13 bases from J, the gap between germline ends came to 18 bases. The length of the CDR3 is 12 residues. Germline values: CDR1 MNHEY, CDR2 SVGAGI. DNA of the CDR3: TGTGCCAGCAGCCGTGGACTGCGGGGCTTGTACTTC. Translation gives CASSRGLRGLYF.

This clone was seen once. This chain links TRBV7-3 with TRBJ2-2; TRBD1 might be the D (5 bases). The CDR3 extends over 14 amino acids. From germline, CDR1 is SGHTA and CDR2 FQGTGA. Trimming pared 6 bases from V and 1 base from J, leaving 9 bases between. The CDR3 is CASRDTWNTGELFF. For the CDR3, the DNA is TGTGCCAGCAGGGACACCTGGAACACCGGGGAGCTGTTTTTT.

The chain links TRBV3-1 (or the pseudogene TRBV3-2) to TRBJ2-7; 10 nucleotides match TRBD1. Germline V lookup: CDR1 LGHDT, CDR2 YNNKEL (reference sequence). This CDR3 spans 14 amino acids. With 6 bases clipped from V and 6 bases from J, the junction kept 8 bases outside the gene matches. In DNA, the CDR3 is TGTGCCAGCAGGCCTCCGGGACAGGGGAGCGAGCAGTACTTC. Translating it yields CASRPPGQGSEQYF.

CDR3 residues: CASSNLGHQYYGYTF. The CDR3 nucleotides are TGTGCCAGCAGCAACCTTGGACACCAATACTATGGCTACACCTTC. This rearrangement joins TRBV11-2 to TRBJ1-2, with a weak D call TRBD1 (5 bases). The CDR3 is made up of 15 amino acids. Per germline, CDR1 SGHAT and CDR2 FQNNGV. Between the trimmed V and J ends, which lost 5 bases and 3 bases, there was a span of 16 bases.

V and J are TRBV9 and TRBJ2-3; 9 bases fit TRBD1. J gave up 5 bases and V 4 bases, and 8 bases lay outside the gene matches. CDR3 length: 15 amino acids. Looked up from germline, CDR1 is SGDLS and CDR2 is YYNGEE. The CDR3 nucleotides read TGTGCCAGCAGCTTACAGGGGGCAAGGGGAGATACGCAGTATTTT. This encodes CASSLQGARGDTQYF.

V is TRBV5-8 and J is TRBJ1-6; a weak D match, TRBD1 (6 bases). CDR1 and CDR2 from the germline V gene are SGHTS and YDEGEE. Trimming removed 0 bases from V and 4 bases from J, with 8 bases in between. The CDR3 is 15 amino acids. Here the CDR3 DNA reads TGTGCCAGCAGCTTGGGACAGGAATATAATTCACCCCTCCACTTT. Its protein is CASSLGQEYNSPLHF.

This chain joins TRBV5-4 and TRBJ2-1; 10 bases align to TRBD2. The CDR3 contains 17 residues. V trimming: 4 bases; J trimming: 4 bases; junction bases outside the gene matches: 11. Germline CDR1 and CDR2: SGHNT and YYREEE (reference sequence). CDR3 loop: CASSGRNLAGEYNEQFF. Written as DNA, the CDR3 is TGTGCCAGCAGCGGAAGGAACCTAGCGGGGGAATACAATGAGCAGTTCTTC.

The gene calls are TRBV27 and TRBJ1-5, with D uncertain. The CDR3 has 13 amino acids. Trimming took 3 bases from V and 6 from J, leaving 9 bases between them. From germline, CDR1 is MNHEY and CDR2 SMNVEV (reference sequence). In DNA form, the CDR3 reads TGTGCCAGCAGTTTTGGAGGGTTTCAGCCCCAGCATTTT. As protein: CASSFGGFQPQHF.

Here the CDR3 DNA reads TGCAGCGTAACCGGGCAACTTGGGGAGGGACCCACAGATACGCAGTATTTT. It encodes CSVTGQLGEGPTDTQYF. The chain uses TRBV29-1 and TRBJ2-3; 7 bases are shared with TRBD2. Losses at the gene ends were 6 bases for V and 2 bases for J; bases not matched to a gene: 17. The CDR3 is made up of 17 amino acids. Germline lookup yields CDR1 SQVTM and CDR2 ANQGSEA.

The J gene is TRBJ2-5, the V gene TRBV11-2; no clear D. The length of the CDR3 is 17 residues. CDR1 and CDR2 (germline): SGHAT, FQNNGV. V was trimmed by 5 bases and J by 3 bases, leaving 22 bases between them. The CDR3 loop is CASSRRQRATNKETQYF. Here the CDR3 DNA reads TGTGCCAGCAGCAGACGTCAGCGAGCCACAAACAAAGAGACCCAGTACTTC.